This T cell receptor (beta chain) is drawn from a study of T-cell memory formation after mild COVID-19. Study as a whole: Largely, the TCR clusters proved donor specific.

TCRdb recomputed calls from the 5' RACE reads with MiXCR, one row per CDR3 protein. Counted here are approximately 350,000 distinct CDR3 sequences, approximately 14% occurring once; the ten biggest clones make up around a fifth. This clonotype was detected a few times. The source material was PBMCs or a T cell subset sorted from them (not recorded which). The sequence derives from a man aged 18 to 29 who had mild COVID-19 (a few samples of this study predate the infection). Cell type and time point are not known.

CDR3 region: CATRERGETQYF. CDR3 bases: TGTGCCACCAGGGAACGGGGAGAGACCCAGTACTTC. This chain connects TRBV15 to TRBJ2-5; D might be TRBD2 (5 bases). The V gene's germline CDR1 is LNHNV and CDR2 YYDKDF (reference sequence). The CDR3 spans 12 residues. The V end was cut by 6 bases, the J end by 4 bases, with 9 bases between.